One and the same sample provided the 8 T cell receptor beta chains below, sequenced in a study of cytomegalovirus exposure and HLA in healthy donors. Amplification used 60 Vbeta primers and 13 Jbeta primers. The table came from immunoSEQ multiplex PCR; TCRdb's copy has only in-frame clones and leaves some out. The table has about 150,000 clones, about 72% seen once. The sequencing sample was made of PBMCs. Receptors originate from a male donor in good health and CMV-seronegative.

CDR3 sequence reads: CASSETGTAHGYTF. CDR3 nucleotide sequence: TGTGCCAGCAGTGAAACCGGGACAGCTCATGGCTACACCTTC. The rearrangement joins TRBV6-4 to TRBJ1-2; TRBD1 matches at 7 bases. The CDR3 extends over 14 amino acids. After removal of 3 bases from V and 6 bases from J, the junction contained 7 bases not matched to a gene. The germline V gene has CDR1 MRHNA and CDR2 SNTAGT.

This chain links TRBV5-1 with TRBJ2-1, with 7 bases fitting TRBD2. Trimming took 0 bases from V and 4 from J; bases not matched to a gene: 7. The germline V gene encodes CDR1 SGHRS and CDR2 YFSETQ. This CDR3 region has 16 residues. The CDR3 is CASSLGHGGSYNEQFF. CDR3 in DNA: TGCGCCAGCAGCTTGGGTCACGGGGGGTCTTACAATGAGCAGTTCTTC.

The chain is built from TRBV7-9 and TRBJ2-5, with TRBD2 matching 13 bases. This CDR3 is 17 amino acids long. Germline V gene sequence: CDR1 SEHNR, CDR2 FQNEAQ (reference sequence). V lost 4 bases to trimming and J lost 5 bases; unmatched junction nucleotides: 10. CDR3 in amino acids: CASSSFRTSGGLETQYF. The CDR3 region has the DNA TGTGCCAGCAGCTCGTTCAGGACTAGCGGGGGTCTCGAGACCCAGTACTTC. The complete variable domain, with remaining parts taken from reference TRBV7-9 and TRBJ2-5, reads DTGVSQNPRHKITKRGQNVTFRCDPISEHNRLYWYRQTLGQGPEFLTYFQNEAQLEKSRLLSDRFSAERPKGSFSTLEIQRTEQGDSAMYLCASSSFRTSGGLETQYFGPGTRLLVL.

J is TRBJ2-5 and V is TRBV7-8; maybe TRBD2 (6 bases). This CDR3 comprises 13 residues. From germline, CDR1 is SGHVS and CDR2 FQNEAQ. Trimming took 7 bases from V and 3 from J, leaving 12 bases between them. The CDR3 DNA reads as TGTGCCAGCACCCTCGGCGGGGAAGAGACCCAGTACTTC. Translated: CASTLGGEETQYF.

The CDR3 coding sequence is TGTGCCAGCAGCTCTACTAGCGGGGGATACACAGATACGCAGTATTTT. This encodes CASSSTSGGYTDTQYF. The genes are TRBV7-6 and TRBJ2-3, with TRBD2 matching over 11 bases. V shed 4 bases, J shed 2 bases, and the junction held 5 bases outside the gene matches. Germline values: CDR1 SGHVS, CDR2 FNYEAQ. The CDR3 spans 16 residues.

J is TRBJ1-3 and V is TRBV19; a weak D match, TRBD1 (6 bases). The ends were cut back, 6 bases at V and 0 bases at J, with 9 bases in the middle. This CDR3 is 14 amino acids long. CDR1 is LNHDA and CDR2 is SQIVND in the germline V gene (reference sequence). Here the CDR3 reads CASRDSYSGNTIYF. The CDR3 nucleotides read TGTGCCAGTAGGGACAGCTACTCTGGAAACACCATATATTTT. Based on the CDR3 plus reference TRBV19 and TRBJ1-3, the full variable domain is DGGITQSPKYLFRKEGQNVTLSCEQNLNHDAMYWYRQDPGQGLRLIYYSQIVNDFQKGDIAEGYSVSREKKESFPLTVTSAQKNPTAFYLCASRDSYSGNTIYFGEGSWLTVV.

The CDR3 coding sequence is TGTGCCAGCAGCGACGGGTTTTCCTACGAGCAGTACTTC. It specifies CASSDGFSYEQYF. J is TRBJ2-7 and V is TRBV5-4; D is uncertain. V lost 4 bases and J lost 1, with 9 bases in between. Germline loops: CDR1 SGHNT, CDR2 YYREEE (reference sequence). The CDR3 consists of 13 residues.

The gene calls are TRBV28 and TRBJ1-2, with 9 bases identical to TRBD1. Germline assignment: CDR1 MDHEN and CDR2 SYDVKM. The CDR3 extends over 14 amino acids. Losses at the gene ends were 6 bases for V and 4 bases for J; bases not matched to a gene: 6. This CDR3 reads CASSHRGPGYGYTF. CDR3 bases: TGTGCCAGCAGCCACAGGGGGCCAGGCTATGGCTACACCTTC.